The text below deals with one T cell receptor beta chain. Method: immunoSEQ multiplex PCR; TCRdb's copy keeps in-frame clones and lacks some. In the table there are some 95,000 clones, 75% to 95% of which are singletons. The CDR3 consists of 16 residues. Germline assignment: CDR1 MNHNS and CDR2 SASEGT. Losses at the gene ends were 2 bases for V and 4 bases for J; bases not matched to a gene: 5. This sample stems from a study of blood T cell repertoires in COVID-19. Background on the study: From the United States, Italy and Spain came samples of acute and convalescent COVID-19. Sample material is recorded as cDNA or gDNA derived from T cells, B-cell-depleted T cells, or PBMCs.

The source is a human donor with active COVID-19. The donor label of this sample is uncertain. J is TRBJ2-3 and V is TRBV6-1; 11 nucleotides match TRBD2. The sequenced material came from peripheral blood. DNA for the CDR3: TGTGCCAGCAGTGAATGGGCTAGCGGGGGGTCAGATACGCAGTATTTT. This encodes CASSEWASGGSDTQYF.